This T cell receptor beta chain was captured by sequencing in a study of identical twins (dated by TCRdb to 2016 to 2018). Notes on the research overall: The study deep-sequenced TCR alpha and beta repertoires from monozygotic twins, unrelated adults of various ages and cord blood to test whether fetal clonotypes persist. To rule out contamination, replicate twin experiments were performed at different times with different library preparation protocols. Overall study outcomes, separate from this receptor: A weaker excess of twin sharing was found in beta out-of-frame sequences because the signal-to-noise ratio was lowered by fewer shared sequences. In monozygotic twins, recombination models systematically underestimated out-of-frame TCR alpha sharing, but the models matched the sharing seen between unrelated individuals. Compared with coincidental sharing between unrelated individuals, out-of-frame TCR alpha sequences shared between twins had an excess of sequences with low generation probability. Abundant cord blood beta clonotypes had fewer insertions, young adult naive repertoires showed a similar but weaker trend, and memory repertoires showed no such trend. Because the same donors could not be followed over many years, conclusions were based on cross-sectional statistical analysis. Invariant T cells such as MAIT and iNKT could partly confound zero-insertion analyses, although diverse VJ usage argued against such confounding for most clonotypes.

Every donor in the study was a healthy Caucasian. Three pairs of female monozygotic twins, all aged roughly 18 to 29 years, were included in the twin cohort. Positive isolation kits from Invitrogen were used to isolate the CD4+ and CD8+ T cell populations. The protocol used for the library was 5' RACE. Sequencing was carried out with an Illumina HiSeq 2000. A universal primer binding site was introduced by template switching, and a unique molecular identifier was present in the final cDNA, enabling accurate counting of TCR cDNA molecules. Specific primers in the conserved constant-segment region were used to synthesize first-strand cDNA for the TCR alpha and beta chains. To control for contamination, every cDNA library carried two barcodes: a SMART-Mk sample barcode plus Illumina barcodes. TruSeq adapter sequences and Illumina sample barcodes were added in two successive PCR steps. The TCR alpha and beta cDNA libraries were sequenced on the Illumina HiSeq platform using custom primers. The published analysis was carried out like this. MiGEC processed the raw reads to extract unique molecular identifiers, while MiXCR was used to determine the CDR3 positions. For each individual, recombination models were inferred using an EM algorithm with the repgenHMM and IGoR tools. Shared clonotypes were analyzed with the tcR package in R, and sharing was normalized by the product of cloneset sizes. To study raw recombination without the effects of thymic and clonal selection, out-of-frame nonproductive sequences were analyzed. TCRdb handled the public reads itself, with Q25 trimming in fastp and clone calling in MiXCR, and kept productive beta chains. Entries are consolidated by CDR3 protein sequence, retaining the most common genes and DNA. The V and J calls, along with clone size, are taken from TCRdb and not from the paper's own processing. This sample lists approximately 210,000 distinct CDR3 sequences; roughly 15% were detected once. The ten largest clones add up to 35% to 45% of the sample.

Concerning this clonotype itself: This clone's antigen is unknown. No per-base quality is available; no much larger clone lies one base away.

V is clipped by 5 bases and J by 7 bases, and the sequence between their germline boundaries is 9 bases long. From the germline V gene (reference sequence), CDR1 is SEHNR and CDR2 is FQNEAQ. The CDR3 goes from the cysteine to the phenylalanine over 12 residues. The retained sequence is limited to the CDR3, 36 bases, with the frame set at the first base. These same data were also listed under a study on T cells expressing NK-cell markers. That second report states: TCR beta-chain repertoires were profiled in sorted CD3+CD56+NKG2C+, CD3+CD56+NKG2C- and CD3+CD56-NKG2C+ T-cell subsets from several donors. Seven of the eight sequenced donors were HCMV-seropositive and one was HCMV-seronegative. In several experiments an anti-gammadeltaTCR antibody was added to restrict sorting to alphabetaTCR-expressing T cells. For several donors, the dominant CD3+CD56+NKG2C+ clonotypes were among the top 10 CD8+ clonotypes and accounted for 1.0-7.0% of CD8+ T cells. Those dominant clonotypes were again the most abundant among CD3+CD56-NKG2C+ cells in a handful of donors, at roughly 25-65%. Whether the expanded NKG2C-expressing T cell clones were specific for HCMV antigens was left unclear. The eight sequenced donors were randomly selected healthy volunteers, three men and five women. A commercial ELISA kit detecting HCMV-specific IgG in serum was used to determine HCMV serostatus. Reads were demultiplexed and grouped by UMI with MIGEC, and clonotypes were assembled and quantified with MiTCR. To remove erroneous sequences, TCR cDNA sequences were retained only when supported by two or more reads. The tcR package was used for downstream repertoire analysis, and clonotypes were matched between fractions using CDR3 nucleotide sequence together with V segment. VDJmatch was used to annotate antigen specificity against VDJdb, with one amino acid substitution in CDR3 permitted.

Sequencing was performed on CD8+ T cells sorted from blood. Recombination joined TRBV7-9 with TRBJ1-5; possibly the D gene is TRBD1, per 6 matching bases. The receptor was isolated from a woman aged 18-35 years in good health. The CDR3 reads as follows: CASSIGGQPQHF. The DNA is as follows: TGTGCCAGCAGCATAGGGGGGCAGCCCCAGCATTTT.